The 24 T cell receptor beta chains below all came from one sample that was sequenced in a study of tumor and adjacent non-tumor tissue in lung cancer. RNA was extracted from bulk tissue without any cell sorting. Three rounds of nested PCR, following a modified ARM-PCR protocol, produced the TCRbeta library. TCRdb re-derived calls from the multiplex PCR reads in MiXCR, one entry per CDR3 protein. The repertoire consists of over 85,000 distinct CDR3 sequences, with over 75% occurring once and the leading ten covering 22%. The sample consisted of lung tumor tissue. These receptors all stem from a man between 65 and 80 years old with non-small cell lung cancer.

The V and J genes are TRBV11-3 and TRBJ2-5; D call uncertain. In germline, CDR1 is SGHNT, CDR2 YENEEA. The CDR3 extends over 15 amino acids. V lost 9 bases and J 5 bases, leaving 22 bases between the germline ends. CDR3 in amino acids: CASCLGFSLDETQYF. The CDR3, as DNA: TGTGCCAGTTGCTTAGGGTTTAGTCTGGACGAGACCCAGTACTTC. Complete variable domain (other parts from reference TRBV11-3 and TRBJ2-5): EAGVVQSPRYKIIEKKQPVAFWCNPISGHNTLYWYLQNLGQGPELLIRYENEEAVDDSQLPKDRFSAERLKGVDSTLKIQPAELGDSAVYLCASCLGFSLDETQYFGPGTRLLVL.

A word on this clonotype: Germline is not matched at one junction end, which may reflect a read error. CDR3 sequence: CASIIASDTHYF. The CDR3 DNA reads as TGCGCCAGCATTATAGCCTCAGATACGCACTATTTT. J is TRBJ2-3 and V is TRBV10-2; D not certain. The germline V gene has CDR1 WSHSY and CDR2 SAAADI. There are 12 residues in the CDR3.

The chain joins TRBV6-1 to TRBJ2-2; D might be TRBD1 (6 bases). The germline V gene encodes CDR1 MNHNS and CDR2 SASEGT. The CDR3 extends over 14 amino acids. Between the trimmed V and J ends, which lost 8 bases and 9 bases, there was a span of 19 bases. CDR3 sequence (DNA): TGTGCCAGCCAAGAGGGGGTTTTTACTAGGGAGCTGTTTTTT. As protein: CASQEGVFTRELFF.

On this clonotype: The junction differs from germline at one of its ends, possibly a read error. In DNA, the CDR3 is TGTGTCAGCAGTCTTGCGGGGGGCTCGGAAGAGCAGTTCTTC. This encodes CVSSLAGGSEEQFF. This chain links TRBV12-3 or TRBV12-4 with TRBJ2-1, with 8 positions matching TRBD2. This CDR3 has 14 residues.

This clonotype has only one observation. The rearrangement links TRBV11-2 to TRBJ2-3, with no clear D. The assigned J gene may be wrong: the sequence end matches TRBJ1-5 better. CDR1 and CDR2 (germline): SGHAT, FQNNGV. This CDR3 contains 13 residues. DNA of the CDR3: TGTGGCACGTCCGGTCGGAGCACAGATACGCAGCATTTT. Encoded protein: CGTSGRSTDTQHF.

This chain uses TRBV11-2 with TRBJ1-4; TRBD1 matches 8 bases. This CDR3 comprises 13 residues. In germline, CDR1 is SGHAT, CDR2 FQNNGV. V was clipped by 5 bases and J by 6 bases; unmatched bases: 2. The CDR3 nucleotides read TGTGCCAGCAGCCAGACAGGGGATGAAAAACTGTTTTTT. Protein product: CASSQTGDEKLFF.

With regard to this clonotype: The CDR3 carries no conserved terminal phenylalanine or tryptophan, so it likely arises from a read error. The DNA is left out, because the CDR3 cannot be placed on it with certainty; the CDR3 is given as TCRdb lists it. The genes are TRBV11-3 and TRBJ1-1. The CDR3 spans 11 amino acids, including both terminal residues. Germline V lookup: CDR1 SGHNT, CDR2 YENEEA. The CDR3 spells CASGLGRKLSL.

About this clonotype itself: A junction boundary mismatches the germline segment, possibly from a read error. The CDR3 reads CARSDTGELFF. The DNA for the CDR3 is TGCGCCAGGAGTGACACTGGGGAGCTGTTTTTT. V and J are TRBV10-2 and TRBJ2-2, with unresolved D. The CDR3 extends over 11 amino acids. Germline assignment: CDR1 WSHSY and CDR2 SAAADI.

The gene calls are TRBV7-3 and TRBJ2-7, with D tentatively TRBD2 (6 bases). Germline CDR1 and CDR2: SGHTA and FQGTGA. V was pared by 9 bases and J by 3 bases, with 21 bases between. The CDR3 contains 15 residues. The DNA of the CDR3 is TGTGCCAGTGGGAGGAGGAGCTTAGTAAACTACGAGCAGTACTTC. Translated, it gives CASGRRSLVNYEQYF.

This clonotype occurred once. Because the CDR3 is missing its conserved closing phenylalanine or tryptophan, this is likely a read error. No DNA is shown, since the ends of the CDR3 on it are uncertain; the CDR3 is the one TCRdb lists. The genes are TRBV11-1 and TRBJ1-1; no DNA check was done on the table's D call, TRBD1. Including both end residues, the CDR3 is 14 amino acids long. Germline CDR1 and CDR2: SGHAT and FQDESV (reference sequence). The chain's CDR3 is CAGSQGTRNTEALL.

V usage is TRBV10-3 and J usage is TRBJ2-7, with 10 bases lining up with TRBD2. This CDR3 has 16 residues. CDR1 is ENHRY and CDR2 is SYGVKD in the germline V gene. Trimming at V came to 2 bases and at J to 4 bases, leaving 8 bases not matched to a gene. The CDR3 DNA reads TGTGCCATCAGTGAGGGACTAGCGGATCTGGGTTACGAGCAGTACTTC. Translation gives CAISEGLADLGYEQYF.

Worth noting for this clonotype: Mismatch with germline at one junction end may stem from a read error. V gene TRBV4-2 combines with J gene TRBJ1-2, with no clear D. CDR1 is LGHNA, CDR2 YNFKEQ, per germline. The CDR3 runs 18 residues. CDR3 protein: CASRQEPGLGPFNYGYTF. The CDR3 coding sequence is TGTGCCAGCAGACAAGAACCGGGCCTAGGACCGTTTAACTATGGATACACCTTC.

For this clonotype: Mismatch with germline at one junction end may stem from a read error. The V and J genes are TRBV5-5 and TRBJ1-2; D is undetermined. CDR1 SGHKS and CDR2 YYEKEE come from the germline V gene (reference sequence). The CDR3 spans 13 residues. CDR3 DNA: TGTGTCAGCAGCTTGGATCGGTTCTATGGCTACACCTTC. This codes for CVSSLDRFYGYTF.

V is TRBV6-6 and J is TRBJ1-1; D gene unclear. The CDR3 consists of 12 residues. The V gene lost 6 bases and the J gene lost 9 bases, with 14 bases spanning the gap. The V gene's germline CDR1 is MNHNY and CDR2 SVGAGI (reference sequence). The CDR3 DNA reads as TGTGCCAGCAGCAAATGGTGGAATCAAGCTTTCTTT. Translating gives CASSKWWNQAFF.

About this clonotype: A single base separates this from a much larger clone, so it may be a read error. The rearrangement joins TRBV28 to TRBJ2-1; possibly TRBD2 for D (6 bases). CDR3 length: 14 residues. Looked up from germline, CDR1 is MDHEN and CDR2 is SYDVKM. V lost 5 bases and J 0 bases, leaving 8 bases between the germline ends. This CDR3 reads CASSRGISYNEQFF. Here the CDR3 DNA reads TGTGCCAGCAGTCGCGGGATCTCCTACAATGAGCAGTTCTTC.

As concerns this clonotype: One end of the junction fails to match germline, which may point to a read error. The chain carries TRBV11-2 and TRBJ2-1, with D tentatively TRBD2 (7 bases). The V gene's germline CDR1 is SGHAT and CDR2 FQNNGV. CDR3 size: 15 residues. CDR3 loop: CASSPGTGRGNEEFF. CDR3 bases: TGTGCCAGCAGCCCTGGTACAGGGAGGGGCAATGAGGAGTTCTTC. The full variable domain, completed using reference TRBV11-2 and TRBJ2-1, is EAGVAQSPRYKIIEKRQSVAFWCNPISGHATLYWYQQILGQGPKLLIQFQNNGVVDDSQLPKDRFSAERLKGVDSTLKIQPAKLEDSAVYLCASSPGTGRGNEEFFGPGTRLTVL.

A word on this clonotype: Lacking the conserved final phenylalanine or tryptophan, this CDR3 likely reflects a read error. The rearrangement joins TRBV14 to TRBJ2-5; no clear D gene. Per the germline V gene, CDR1 is SGHDN and CDR2 is FVKESK. The CDR3 sequence is 11 residues long. The CDR3 nucleotides are TGTGCCAGTAGCCAAGCAGGGACCCAGTACTTG. Translated, it gives CASSQAGTQYL.

The table lists this clonotype with a count of one. An end of the junction differs from the germline gene, which may be a read error. CDR3: CASSYRQGASYEQHF. DNA for the CDR3: TGTGCCAGCAGCTACCGACAGGGGGCCTCCTACGAGCAGCACTTC. This chain links TRBV5-4 with TRBJ2-7; 10 bases are a match to TRBD1. Germline CDR1 SGHNT, CDR2 YYREEE (reference sequence). The CDR3 is made up of 15 amino acids.

Of note for this clonotype: One end of the junction is discordant with germline, which a read error may explain. The genes are TRBV6-6 and TRBJ2-3, with TRBD1 identical over 10 bases. CDR1 is MNHNY and CDR2 is SVGAGI in the germline V gene (reference sequence). CDR3 length: 17 amino acids. The CDR3 loop is CASSYNPDRGHTETQYF. CDR3 DNA sequence: TGTGCCAGCAGTTACAATCCAGACAGGGGGCACACAGAAACGCAATATTTT.

This clonotype was counted a single time. A read error may produce the germline difference seen at one junction end. The genes are TRBV6-5 and TRBJ1-1; the D is unclear. The germline gives CDR1 MNHEY, CDR2 SVGAGI. The CDR3 spans 14 residues. The DNA for the CDR3 is TGTGCCAGGAGTTACTCCTGGGGAAGCACTGAAGGTTTCTTT. Its translation: CARSYSWGSTEGFF.

Of note for this clonotype: In this CDR3 the conserved last residue, phenylalanine or tryptophan, is missing, so a read error is likely. CDR3 sequence: CASSLEDEGDSTGDLFS. In nucleotides, the CDR3 is TGCGCCAGCAGCTTGGAGGATGAAGGGGACTCAACCGGGGACCTGTTTTCT. This sequence joins TRBV5-1 and TRBJ2-2, with a weak D call TRBD2 (6 bases). The CDR3 is 17 amino acids. CDR1 SGHRS and CDR2 YFSETQ come from the germline V gene.

For this clonotype: One junction end disagrees with the germline gene, perhaps due to a read error. The gene calls are TRBV12-3 or TRBV12-4 and TRBJ2-5; 7 nucleotides agree with TRBD1. The CDR3 has 15 residues. The CDR3 here is CASSRFGTAQETQYF. Written as DNA, the CDR3 is TGTGCCAGCAGCCGATTCGGGACAGCCCAAGAGACCCAATACTTC.

This clonotype is large. The rearrangement joins TRBV11-3 to TRBJ2-3; D might be TRBD2 (5 bases). Germline CDR1 is SGHNT and CDR2 is YENEEA. The CDR3 runs 15 residues. The V end lost 7 bases, the J end lost 0 bases, and 14 bases lay between the germline ends. The CDR3 nucleotides read TGTGCCAGCACCCGTCGGGAAGTAAGCACAGATACGCAGTATTTT. This translates into CASTRREVSTDTQYF.

Concerning this clonotype itself: The CDR3 carries no conserved terminal phenylalanine or tryptophan, so it likely arises from a read error. The DNA is omitted, as the CDR3 cannot be located on it reliably, and the CDR3 follows TCRdb's listing. The rearrangement uses TRBV4-3 and TRBJ1-4; TRBD1 is the table's D call, not checked against the DNA. Germline V gene data show CDR1 as LGHNA and CDR2 as YSLEER. Both ends counted, the CDR3 spans 15 residues. CDR3 residues: CASSRTGGNNEKLFI.